The next 13 T cell receptor beta chains were all read from a single sample in a study of blood T cell repertoires in COVID-19 (dated by TCRdb to 2020 to 2021). Library prep was done by the immunoSEQ multiplex PCR assay. TCRdb mirrors the immuneACCESS table, restricted to in-frame sequences. Some clones are absent from its copies; in checked studies, under half trace to an unresolved V gene, and the reason for the others is unknown. The sample table contains about 220,000 clones; only one count was recorded for roughly 84% of them. The top ten hold over 2.5% of the sample. Input material: peripheral blood. Receptors originate from a man aged 45 to 65 who had recovered from COVID-19.

The chain couples TRBV13 to TRBJ2-5; TRBD2 agrees at 7 bases. The CDR3 runs 15 residues. The germline gives CDR1 PRHDT, CDR2 FYEKMQ (reference sequence). J was trimmed by 5 bases and V by 4 bases; bases with no gene match: 10. CDR3 in amino acids: CASSSRKRDWETQYF. CDR3 nucleotide sequence: TGTGCCAGCAGCTCACGAAAGCGGGACTGGGAGACCCAGTACTTC.

This clone was detected only once. CDR3 sequence reads: CASSLGGRDRGLFGYTF. The CDR3, as DNA: TGTGCCAGCAGTTTAGGGGGCCGAGACAGGGGGCTTTTTGGCTACACCTTC. The chain links TRBV28 to TRBJ1-2, with TRBD1 matching 10 bases. The CDR3 is 17 amino acids. Germline loops: CDR1 MDHEN, CDR2 SYDVKM. With 2 bases clipped from V and 7 bases from J, the junction kept 13 bases outside the gene matches.

The chain joins TRBV7-2 to TRBJ2-7; D is unresolved. The ends were cut back, 4 bases at V and 6 bases at J, with 16 bases in the middle. This CDR3 is built from 14 residues. Germline CDR1 and CDR2: SGHTA and FQGNSA. The DNA of the CDR3 is TGTGCCAGCAGCTCTCGGGTTATCCCCCTCGAGCAGTACTTC. It is translated as CASSSRVIPLEQYF.

This chain connects TRBV2 to TRBJ1-3; no definite D call. The length of the CDR3 is 15 residues. CDR1 is SNHLY and CDR2 is FYNNEI in the germline V gene. The ends were cut back, 7 bases at V and 3 bases at J, with 16 bases in the middle. The CDR3: CASNQLEYNGNTIYF. The CDR3 region has the DNA TGTGCCAGCAACCAGCTAGAATACAATGGAAACACCATATATTTT.

This chain connects TRBV24-1 to TRBJ1-1; 7 bases match TRBD1. Germline V gene data show CDR1 as KGHDR and CDR2 as SFDVKD. The length of the CDR3 is 15 residues. The V gene end was trimmed by 4 bases and the J gene end by 7 bases; junction bases not matched to a gene: 11. The CDR3: CATSESGQGVGEAFF. CDR3 coding DNA: TGTGCCACCAGTGAATCGGGCCAGGGGGTGGGTGAAGCTTTCTTT.

This chain links TRBV11-2 with TRBJ1-4; the D gene is possibly TRBD1 (6 bases). The CDR3 length is 17 residues. Germline CDR1 and CDR2: SGHAT and FQNNGV. The V end lost 5 bases, the J end lost 4 bases, and 20 bases lay between the germline ends. CDR3 DNA sequence: TGTGCCAGCAGCCCACGTAAGACAGGCTGGGGTAATGAAAAACTGTTTTTT. Translation: CASSPRKTGWGNEKLFF.

V is TRBV19 and J is TRBJ2-3; D gene unclear. The CDR3 extends over 13 amino acids. V shed 6 bases and J shed 0 bases, with 7 bases lying between them. Germline V CDR1 and CDR2: LNHDA, SQIVND (reference sequence). The CDR3 DNA reads as TGTGCCAGTAGGGTGGCTAGCACAGATACGCAGTATTTT. This encodes CASRVASTDTQYF.

Regarding this clone: Within the sample, other DNA sequences also encode this same CDR3. V is TRBV2 and J is TRBJ1-1; possibly TRBD1 for D (5 bases). V lost 6 bases and J 0 bases, leaving 11 bases between the germline ends. The CDR3 sequence is 14 residues long. Germline CDR1 SNHLY, CDR2 FYNNEI. The CDR3 nucleotides are TGTGCCAGCAGACTTAGGGGATTGAACACTGAAGCTTTCTTT. Amino acids: CASRLRGLNTEAFF.

The table lists this clone with a count of one. The chain is built from TRBV5-5 and TRBJ2-3, with D perhaps TRBD2 (5 bases). The CDR3 consists of 14 residues. Germline V gene lookup returns CDR1 SGHKS and CDR2 YYEKEE (reference sequence). Trimming shortened V by 7 bases and J by 6 bases, and 18 bases separated the two germline ends. The CDR3 coding sequence is TGTGCCAGCCGCGCGGCTAGCTCGAGGGATACGCAGTATTTT. This encodes CASRAASSRDTQYF.

The V gene is TRBV24-1, the J gene TRBJ1-2; perhaps TRBD1 as D (5 bases). The CDR3 is made up of 15 amino acids. V was pared by 3 bases and J by 0 bases, with 10 bases between. The germline V gene has CDR1 KGHDR and CDR2 SFDVKD. This CDR3 is CATSDPTVANYGYTF. CDR3 bases: TGTGCCACCAGTGATCCGACAGTAGCTAACTATGGCTACACCTTC.

V gene TRBV5-1 combines with J gene TRBJ2-3; D is perhaps TRBD2 (6 bases). Germline V gene sequence: CDR1 SGHRS, CDR2 YFSETQ. This CDR3 comprises 15 residues. The V end lost 4 bases, the J end lost 4 bases, and 16 bases lay between the germline ends. The CDR3 nucleotides read TGCGCCAGCAGCGCCGTCGGGGGAGTCGCAGATACGCAGTATTTT. Amino acids: CASSAVGGVADTQYF.

This clone was seen only a few times. This chain uses TRBV11-2 with TRBJ2-3; perhaps TRBD1 as D (5 bases). The V end lost 3 bases, the J end lost 0 bases, and 13 bases lay between the germline ends. The length of the CDR3 is 16 residues. In germline, CDR1 is SGHAT, CDR2 FQNNGV. The CDR3 DNA reads as TGTGCCAGCAGCTTTAGGGGCGGATCTAGCACAGATACGCAGTATTTT. Its translation is CASSFRGGSSTDTQYF.

The chain carries TRBV6-5 and TRBJ2-7; weak D call: TRBD1 (5 bases). There are 15 residues in the CDR3. Trimming stripped 0 bases from V and 5 bases from J, with 14 bases between. Germline loops: CDR1 MNHEY, CDR2 SVGAGI. This CDR3 is CASSYSGRAPHEQYF. The CDR3 nucleotides read TGTGCCAGCAGTTACTCCGGCAGGGCACCCCACGAGCAGTACTTC.